This T cell receptor (beta chain) emerged from a study of beta chain features in type 1 diabetes. Expressed TCRB transcripts were sequenced because the isolated RNA had all been reverse transcribed beforehand. The average output of naive, central memory and regulatory T cell samples was roughly 3.6 million reads. Generated by immunoSEQ multiplex PCR, the TCRdb table keeps only in-frame clones and is missing some. The table includes approximately 250,000 clones, around 15% detected once. Study-wide findings and caveats: Moderate but significant shortening of TCRB CDR3s was recorded in all four CD4+ subsets from Type 1 diabetes patients.

This clone was seen more than once but under ten times. What it recognizes is unknown. Trimming shortened V by 2 bases and J by 4 bases, and 8 bases separated the two germline ends. The CDR3 sequence is 13 residues long. The germline V gene encodes CDR1 SQVTM and CDR2 ANQGSEA. The rearrangement joins TRBV29-1 to TRBJ2-2; D is uncertain. The source of this sequence is a man aged 30 to 39 with type 1 diabetes. Source material: naive CD4+ T cells from blood. The CDR3 DNA follows: TGCAGCGTTGAACCTAGAAGCACCGGGGAGCTGTTTTTT. Translating gives CSVEPRSTGELFF.